The rows below give T cell receptor beta chains drawn from one sample of a study of T cell responses to AZD1222 COVID-19 vaccine. Generated by immunoSEQ multiplex PCR, the TCRdb table keeps only in-frame clones and is missing some. The repertoire includes just under 95,000 clones, nearly 90% of them detected once, and about 14% sits in the top ten. The material sequenced was peripheral blood, taken on day 0 of AZD1222 vaccination. The receptors come from an adult in good health. CDR3s include the opening cysteine and the closing phenylalanine or tryptophan. D genes are given only for firm matches. Size is omitted from some rows. Given values are once, few, many or a class for expanded clones.

D gene: .; J gene: TRBJ1-1; V gene: TRBV30; clone size: .; CDR3 length: 14; CDR3 DNA: TGTGCCTGGAGTGTTCTGGGGAGTGTCACTGAAGCTTTCTTT; CDR3 protein: CAWSVLGSVTEAFF
D gene: TRBD1; J gene: TRBJ1-1; V gene: TRBV6-2/TRBV6-3; clone size: .; CDR3 length: 12; CDR3 DNA: TGTGCCAGCAGTTGGGGACAGGATCTAGCTTTCTTT; CDR3 protein: CASSWGQDLAFF
D gene: .; J gene: TRBJ2-7; V gene: TRBV19; clone size: .; CDR3 length: 13; CDR3 DNA: TGTGCCAGTAGTATCGGGAGCATCGGCGAGCAGTACTTC; CDR3 protein: CASSIGSIGEQYF
D gene: .; J gene: TRBJ1-4; V gene: TRBV30; clone size: .; CDR3 length: 15; CDR3 DNA: TGTGCCTGGAGTGTACTGAACGGGGCTAATGAAAAACTGTTTTTT; CDR3 protein: CAWSVLNGANEKLFF
D gene: .; J gene: TRBJ1-5; V gene: TRBV2; clone size: once; CDR3 length: 14; CDR3 DNA: TGTGCCAGCAGACAGGGACATAGCAATCAGCCCCAGCATTTT; CDR3 protein: CASRQGHSNQPQHF
D gene: .; J gene: TRBJ1-4; V gene: TRBV6-5; clone size: .; CDR3 length: 11; CDR3 DNA: TGTGCCAGCAGGGAGTCAGGTTTGACAAGCTTT; CDR3 protein: CASRESGLTSF
D gene: .; J gene: TRBJ1-4; V gene: TRBV23-1; clone size: .; CDR3 length: 14; CDR3 DNA: TGCGCCAGCAGTTCACAAGGGGCGCGTGAAAAACTGTTTTTT; CDR3 protein: CASSSQGAREKLFF
D gene: .; J gene: TRBJ1-5; V gene: TRBV29-1; clone size: .; CDR3 length: 13; CDR3 DNA: TGCAGCGTTGGGGGGCAGGGGAATCAGCCCCAGCATTTT; CDR3 protein: CSVGGQGNQPQHF
D gene: .; J gene: TRBJ1-4; V gene: TRBV19; clone size: .; CDR3 length: 16; CDR3 DNA: TGTGCCAGTAGGCGGGCAGGTTACGCAACTAATGAAAAACTGTTTTTT; CDR3 protein: CASRRAGYATNEKLFF
D gene: .; J gene: TRBJ2-1; V gene: TRBV11-2; clone size: .; CDR3 length: 15; CDR3 DNA: TGTGCCAGCAGCTGGGGCGGAGGGGGGTACAATGAGCAGTTCTTC; CDR3 protein: CASSWGGGGYNEQFF
D gene: .; J gene: TRBJ1-1; V gene: TRBV6-6; clone size: .; CDR3 length: 14; CDR3 DNA: TGTGCCAGCAGTTTTTCCCTCAGGGGCACTGAAGCTTTCTTT; CDR3 protein: CASSFSLRGTEAFF